This entry concerns a single TCR beta chain. Antigen unknown. Template for every sorted-subset replicate PCR totaled approximately 200 ng DNA, tens of thousands of T cell genomes. Here immunoSEQ multiplex PCR was the method, and the copy in TCRdb shows in-frame clones only, minus some. The profile shows 1.6 million or so clones, roughly 97% of them singletons. The data were obtained in a study of shared clonotypes between healthy human individuals. The donor population consisted of healthy HIV-negative adults with no recent acute infections or vaccinations. Broader study findings: A small donor pool kept down the genetic and exposure-history diversity that was represented. Sharing of clonotypes among donors was expected to vary with sequencing depth.

Germline V lookup: CDR1 LGHNA, CDR2 YNFKEQ. This CDR3 is 14 amino acids long. V lost 6 bases, J lost 0 bases, and 9 bases lay in between. The sequenced sample consisted of naive CD4+ T cells sorted from blood. This sample's subset: CD45RA+ positively selected. The gene calls are TRBV4-2 and TRBJ1-3; D gene unclear. The receptor comes from a man aged 30-40 years in good health. The CDR3: CASRSSLSGNTIYF. As DNA, the CDR3 is TGTGCCAGCAGAAGTTCCCTCTCTGGAAACACCATATATTTT.